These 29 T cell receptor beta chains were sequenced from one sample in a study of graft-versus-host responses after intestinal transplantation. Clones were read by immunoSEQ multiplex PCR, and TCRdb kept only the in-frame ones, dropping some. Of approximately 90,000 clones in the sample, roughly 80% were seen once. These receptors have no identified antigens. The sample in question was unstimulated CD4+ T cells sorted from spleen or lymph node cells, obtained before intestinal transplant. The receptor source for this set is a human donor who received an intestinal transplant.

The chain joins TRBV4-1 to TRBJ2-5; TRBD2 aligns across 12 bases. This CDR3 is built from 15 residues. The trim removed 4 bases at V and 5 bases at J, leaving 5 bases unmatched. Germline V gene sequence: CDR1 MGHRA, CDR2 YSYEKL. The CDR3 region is CASSRLAGAFETQYF. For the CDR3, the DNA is TGCGCCAGCAGCCGACTAGCGGGAGCATTTGAGACCCAGTACTTC.

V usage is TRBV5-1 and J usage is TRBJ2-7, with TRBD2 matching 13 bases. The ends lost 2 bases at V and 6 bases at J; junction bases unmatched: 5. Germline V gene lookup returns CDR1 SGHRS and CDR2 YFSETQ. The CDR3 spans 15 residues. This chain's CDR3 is CASSLGLAGVSEQYF. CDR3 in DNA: TGCGCCAGCAGCTTAGGACTAGCGGGAGTAAGCGAGCAGTACTTC.

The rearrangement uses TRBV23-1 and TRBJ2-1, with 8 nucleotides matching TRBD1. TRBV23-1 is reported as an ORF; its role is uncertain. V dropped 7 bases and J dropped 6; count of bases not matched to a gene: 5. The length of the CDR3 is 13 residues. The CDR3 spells CASTQGQGNEQFF. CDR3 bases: TGCGCCAGCACCCAAGGACAGGGCAATGAGCAGTTCTTC.

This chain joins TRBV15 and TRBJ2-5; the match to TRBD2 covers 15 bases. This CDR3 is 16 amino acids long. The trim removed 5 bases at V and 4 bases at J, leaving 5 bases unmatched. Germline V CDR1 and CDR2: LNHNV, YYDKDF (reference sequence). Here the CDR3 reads CATSHPGLAGGETQYF. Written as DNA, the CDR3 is TGTGCCACCAGCCACCCGGGACTAGCGGGGGGAGAGACCCAGTACTTC.

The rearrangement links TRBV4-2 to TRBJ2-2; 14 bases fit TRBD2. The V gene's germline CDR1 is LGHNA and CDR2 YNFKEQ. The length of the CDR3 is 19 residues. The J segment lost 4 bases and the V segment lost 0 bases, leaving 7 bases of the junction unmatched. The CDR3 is CASSQEGTSGSRGTGELFF. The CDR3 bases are TGTGCCAGCAGCCAAGAGGGGACTAGCGGGAGCCGTGGCACCGGGGAGCTGTTTTTT.

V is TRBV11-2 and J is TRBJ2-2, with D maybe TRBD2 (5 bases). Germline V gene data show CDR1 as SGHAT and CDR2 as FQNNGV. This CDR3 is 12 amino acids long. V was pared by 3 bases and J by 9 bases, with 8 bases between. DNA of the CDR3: TGTGCCAGCAGCTTGGACTTCCGGGAGCTGTTTTTT. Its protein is CASSLDFRELFF. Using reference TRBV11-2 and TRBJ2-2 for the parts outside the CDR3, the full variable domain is EAGVAQSPRYKIIEKRQSVAFWCNPISGHATLYWYQQILGQGPKLLIQFQNNGVVDDSQLPKDRFSAERLKGVDSTLKIQPAKLEDSAVYLCASSLDFRELFFGEGSRLTVL.

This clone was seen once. The chain's CDR3 is CASSERPPHRGILSSGANVLTF. CDR3 coding DNA: TGTGCCAGCAGTGAAAGGCCGCCCCACAGGGGAATTTTAAGCTCTGGGGCCAACGTCCTGACTTTC. V gene TRBV2 combines with J gene TRBJ2-6; 7 positions match TRBD1. Germline CDR1 reads SNHLY; CDR2 reads FYNNEI. V dropped 2 bases and J dropped 0; count of bases not matched to a gene: 19. The CDR3 spans 22 residues.

CDR3 bases: TGTGCCAGCAGTCGGGGGACAGTCACAGAAGCTTTCTTT. This gives the protein CASSRGTVTEAFF. The rearrangement joins TRBV28 to TRBJ1-1; TRBD1 matches at 7 bases. Per germline, CDR1 MDHEN and CDR2 SYDVKM. The CDR3 length is 13 residues. The trim removed 5 bases at V and 8 bases at J, leaving 8 bases unmatched.

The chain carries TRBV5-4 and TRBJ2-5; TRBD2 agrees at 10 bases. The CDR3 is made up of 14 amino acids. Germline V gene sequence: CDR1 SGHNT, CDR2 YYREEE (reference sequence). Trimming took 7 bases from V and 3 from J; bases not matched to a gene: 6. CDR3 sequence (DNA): TGTGCCAGCGGTCTAGCGGGGGTTGAAGAGACCCAGTACTTC. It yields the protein CASGLAGVEETQYF. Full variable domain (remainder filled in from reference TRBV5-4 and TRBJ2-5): ETGVTQSPTHLIKTRGQQVTLRCSSQSGHNTVSWYQQALGQGPQFIFQYYREEENGRGNFPPRFSGLQFPNYSSELNVNALELDDSALYLCASGLAGVEETQYFGPGTRLLVL.

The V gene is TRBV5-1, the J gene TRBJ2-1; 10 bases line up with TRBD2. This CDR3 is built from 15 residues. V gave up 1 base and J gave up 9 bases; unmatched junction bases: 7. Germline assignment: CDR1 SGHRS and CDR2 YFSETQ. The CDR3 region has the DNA TGCGCCAGCAGCTTGATACCAGCGGGAGGGCCTGAGCAGTTCTTC. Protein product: CASSLIPAGGPEQFF.

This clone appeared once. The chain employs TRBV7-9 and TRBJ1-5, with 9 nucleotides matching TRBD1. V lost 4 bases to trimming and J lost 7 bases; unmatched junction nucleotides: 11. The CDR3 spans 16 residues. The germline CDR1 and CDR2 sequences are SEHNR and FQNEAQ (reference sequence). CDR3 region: CASSSTGTGWDQPQHF. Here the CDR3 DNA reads TGTGCCAGCAGCTCCACCGGGACAGGGTGGGACCAGCCCCAGCATTTT.

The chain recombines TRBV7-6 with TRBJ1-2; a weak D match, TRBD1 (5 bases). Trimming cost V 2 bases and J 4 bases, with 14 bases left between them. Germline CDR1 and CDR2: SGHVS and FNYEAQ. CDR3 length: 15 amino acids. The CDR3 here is CASSLSPSQAYGYTF. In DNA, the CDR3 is TGTGCCAGCAGCTTAAGTCCGTCACAGGCCTATGGCTACACCTTC.

CDR3 in amino acids: CASSSNRDNYYEQYF. CDR3 DNA: TGTGCCAGCAGCTCAAACCGGGACAACTACTACGAGCAGTACTTC. This rearrangement joins TRBV13 to TRBJ2-7, with TRBD1 as a possible D gene (6 bases). Germline V lookup: CDR1 PRHDT, CDR2 FYEKMQ (reference sequence). This CDR3 is 15 amino acids long. Trimming removed 4 bases from V and 3 bases from J, with 16 bases in between.

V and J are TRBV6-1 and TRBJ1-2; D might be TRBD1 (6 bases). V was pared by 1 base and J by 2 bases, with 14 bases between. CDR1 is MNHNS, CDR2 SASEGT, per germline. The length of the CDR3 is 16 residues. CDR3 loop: CASSEGTGLGNYGYTF. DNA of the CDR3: TGTGCCAGCAGTGAAGGAACAGGGCTGGGGAACTATGGCTACACCTTC.

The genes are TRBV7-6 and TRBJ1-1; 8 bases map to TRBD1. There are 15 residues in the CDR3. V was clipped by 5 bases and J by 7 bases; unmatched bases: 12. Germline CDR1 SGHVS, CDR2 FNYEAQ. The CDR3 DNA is TGTGCCAGCAGCCAATTGCAAGGACAGGGACATGAAGCTTTCTTT. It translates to CASSQLQGQGHEAFF.

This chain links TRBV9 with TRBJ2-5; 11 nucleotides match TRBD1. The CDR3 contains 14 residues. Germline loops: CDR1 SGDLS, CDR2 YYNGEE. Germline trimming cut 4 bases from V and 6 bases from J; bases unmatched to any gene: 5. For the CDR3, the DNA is TGTGCCAGCAGCATGGGACAGGGGGAAAAGACCCAGTACTTC. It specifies CASSMGQGEKTQYF.

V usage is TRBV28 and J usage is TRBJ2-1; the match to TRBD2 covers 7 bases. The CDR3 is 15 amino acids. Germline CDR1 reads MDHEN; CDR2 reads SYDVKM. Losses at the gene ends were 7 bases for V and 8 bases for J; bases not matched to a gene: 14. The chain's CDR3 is CASIRSSAGVYEQFF. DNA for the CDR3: TGTGCCAGCATTCGAAGTTCCGCGGGAGTATATGAGCAGTTCTTC.

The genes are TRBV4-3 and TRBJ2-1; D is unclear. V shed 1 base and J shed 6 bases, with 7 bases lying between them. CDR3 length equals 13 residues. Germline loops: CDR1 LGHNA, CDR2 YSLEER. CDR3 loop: CASSQGGANEQFF. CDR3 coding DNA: TGCGCCAGCAGCCAAGGCGGTGCCAATGAGCAGTTCTTC.

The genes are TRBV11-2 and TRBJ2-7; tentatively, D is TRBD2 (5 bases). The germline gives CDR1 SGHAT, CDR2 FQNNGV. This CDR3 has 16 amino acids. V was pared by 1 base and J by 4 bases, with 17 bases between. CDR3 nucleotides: TGTGCCAGCAGCTTAGGTAGCGTCCCGAAATCATACGAGCAGTACTTC. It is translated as CASSLGSVPKSYEQYF.

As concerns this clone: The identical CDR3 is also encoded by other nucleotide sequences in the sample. CDR3 sequence reads: CASRGLAGPGELFF. DNA for the CDR3: TGTGCCAGCAGGGGACTAGCGGGACCCGGGGAGCTGTTTTTT. The rearrangement uses TRBV2 and TRBJ2-2, with TRBD2 identical over 13 bases. Unmatched junction bases numbered 1, after V lost 6 bases and J lost 6 bases. The V gene's germline CDR1 is SNHLY and CDR2 FYNNEI. The CDR3 spans 14 residues.

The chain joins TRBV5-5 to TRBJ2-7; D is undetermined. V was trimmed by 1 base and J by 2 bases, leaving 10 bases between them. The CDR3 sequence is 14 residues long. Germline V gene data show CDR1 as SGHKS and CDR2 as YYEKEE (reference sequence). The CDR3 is CASSLRYLTYEQYF. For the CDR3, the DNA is TGTGCCAGCAGCTTGCGGTACCTAACCTACGAGCAGTACTTC.

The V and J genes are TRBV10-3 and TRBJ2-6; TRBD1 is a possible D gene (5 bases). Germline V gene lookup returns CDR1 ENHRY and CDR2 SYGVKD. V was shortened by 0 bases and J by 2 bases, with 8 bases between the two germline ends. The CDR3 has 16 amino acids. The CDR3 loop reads CAISESGRAGANVLTF. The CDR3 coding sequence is TGTGCCATCAGTGAGTCTGGCAGGGCTGGGGCCAACGTCCTGACTTTC.

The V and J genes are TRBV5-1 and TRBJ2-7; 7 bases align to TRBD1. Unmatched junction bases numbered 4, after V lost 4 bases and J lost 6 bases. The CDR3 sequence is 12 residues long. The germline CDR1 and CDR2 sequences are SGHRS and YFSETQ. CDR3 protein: CASSAQGSEQYF. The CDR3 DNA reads TGCGCCAGCAGCGCACAGGGGTCCGAGCAGTACTTC.

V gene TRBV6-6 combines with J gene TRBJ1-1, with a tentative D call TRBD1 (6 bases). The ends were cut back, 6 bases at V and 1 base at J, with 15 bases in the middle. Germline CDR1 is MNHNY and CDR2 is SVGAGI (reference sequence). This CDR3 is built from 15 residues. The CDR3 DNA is TGTGCCAGCAGACGAACCGGACAGCCGAACACTGAAGCTTTCTTT. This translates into CASRRTGQPNTEAFF.

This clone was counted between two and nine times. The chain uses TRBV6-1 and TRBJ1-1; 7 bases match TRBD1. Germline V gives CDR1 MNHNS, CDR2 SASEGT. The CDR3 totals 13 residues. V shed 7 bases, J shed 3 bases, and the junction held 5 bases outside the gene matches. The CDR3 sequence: CASIYTGDTEAFF. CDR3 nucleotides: TGTGCCAGCATTTACACAGGGGACACTGAAGCTTTCTTT.

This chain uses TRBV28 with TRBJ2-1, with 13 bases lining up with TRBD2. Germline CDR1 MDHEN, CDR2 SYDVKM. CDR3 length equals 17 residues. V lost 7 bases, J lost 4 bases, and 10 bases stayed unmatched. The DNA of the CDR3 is TGTGCCAGCAACGGGCAGGGGACTAGCGGGATATACAATGAGCAGTTCTTC. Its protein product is CASNGQGTSGIYNEQFF.

In DNA form, the CDR3 reads TGCGCCAGCCGGGGACTAGCGGGAGGAGCCTACGAGCAGTACTTC. This codes for CASRGLAGGAYEQYF. The chain employs TRBV10-2 and TRBJ2-7; 15 bases match TRBD2. The germline V gene has CDR1 WSHSY and CDR2 SAAADI. There are 15 residues in the CDR3. V lost 8 bases to trimming and J lost 2 bases; unmatched junction nucleotides: 4.

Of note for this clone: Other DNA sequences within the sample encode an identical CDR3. The CDR3 loop reads CASSRGGSTDTQYF. The CDR3 DNA is TGTGCCAGCAGCCGGGGGGGGAGTACAGATACGCAGTATTTT. This chain uses TRBV9 with TRBJ2-3, with 8 nucleotides matching TRBD2. CDR1 SGDLS and CDR2 YYNGEE come from the germline V gene. The CDR3 has 14 amino acids. J lost 3 bases, V lost 4 bases, and 4 bases had no gene match.

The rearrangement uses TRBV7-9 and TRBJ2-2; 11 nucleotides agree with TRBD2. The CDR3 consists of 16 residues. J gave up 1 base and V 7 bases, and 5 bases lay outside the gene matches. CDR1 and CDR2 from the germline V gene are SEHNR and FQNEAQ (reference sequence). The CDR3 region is CASTHSGGVNTGELFF. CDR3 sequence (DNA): TGTGCCAGCACCCATAGCGGGGGGGTGAACACCGGGGAGCTGTTTTTT.